This T cell receptor beta chain stems from a study of blood T cell repertoires in COVID-19. On the study more broadly: The origin of the acute and convalescent COVID-19 samples was the United States, Italy and Spain. The analysed material was cDNA or gDNA that came from T cells, B-cell-depleted T cells, or PBMCs.

This CDR3 contains 14 residues. Authors' methods: For nucleated cells, counts were estimated from reference gene primer amplification. Only in-frame clones appear in the TCRdb table, and some are missing; sequencing was by immunoSEQ multiplex PCR. V, J and clone size derive from that table, while D and trimming were established from the DNA sequence. The table lists approximately 480,000 clones, 89% of them singletons, with around 0.92% in the top ten. The material sequenced was peripheral blood. This receptor was taken from a man between 18 and 35 years old with COVID-19, enrolled during active disease. The chain recombines TRBV21-1 with TRBJ1-3. TRBV21-1 is a known pseudogene. CDR3: CASSITGAGNTIYF. CDR3 DNA: TGTGCCAGCAGCATCACGGGGGCTGGAAACACCATATATTTT.